The 27 T cell receptor beta chains listed next were all sequenced from one sample in a study of response to subunit inactivated influenza vaccine. One entry per CDR3 protein, called by TCRdb with MiXCR from the RT-PCR reads. The sample lists more than 450,000 distinct CDR3 sequences; over 9.5% were seen once. The sequencing here drew on PBMCs from blood, taken on the day of vaccination. The receptors originated from a man aged 50-59 years who received an inactivated influenza vaccine.

The J gene is TRBJ1-6, the V gene TRBV15; D unresolved. This CDR3 comprises 13 residues. CDR1 and CDR2 from the germline V gene are LNHNV and YYDKDF (reference sequence). V gave up 1 base and J gave up 2 bases, with 0 bases separating them. CDR3 nucleotides: TGTGCCACCAGCAGAGCCTATAATTCACCCCTCCACTTT. Its protein is CATSRAYNSPLHF.

The count of this clonotype is one. The chain recombines TRBV12-5 with TRBJ1-2, with 7 bases lining up with TRBD1. Trimming removed 6 bases from V and 1 base from J; junction bases left unmatched: 8. The CDR3 covers 15 residues. CDR1 LGHNT and CDR2 FRNRAP come from the germline V gene. The DNA for the CDR3 is TGTGCTAGTGGCCCCGAGGACAGGAATAACTATGGCTACACCTTC. It is translated as CASGPEDRNNYGYTF.

This clonotype has only a few counts. CDR3 nucleotides: TGCAGTGCTAGGACAGGGACGGCAGCGAGTGACGAGCAGTACTTC. Its translation is CSARTGTAASDEQYF. The genes are TRBV20-1 and TRBJ2-7; 7 bases agree with TRBD1. Germline values: CDR1 DFQATT, CDR2 SNEGSKA (reference sequence). The CDR3 spans 15 residues. The V and J ends lost 3 bases and 5 bases, in that order; junction bases with no gene match: 13.

This chain links TRBV28 with TRBJ2-3; tentative D call: TRBD2 (7 bases). The CDR3 extends over 15 amino acids. Germline assignment: CDR1 MDHEN and CDR2 SYDVKM. V was shortened by 5 bases and J by 5 bases, with 17 bases between the two germline ends. Written as DNA, the CDR3 is TGTGCCAGCAGTGTGACTAGCAGGGGACTAGATACGCAGTATTTT. Translated, it gives CASSVTSRGLDTQYF.

This clonotype has just a few counts. The chain is built from TRBV20-1 and TRBJ2-7; 9 bases line up with TRBD1. The V gene's germline CDR1 is DFQATT and CDR2 SNEGSKA (reference sequence). V gave up 5 bases and J gave up 1 base; unmatched junction bases: 3. CDR3 length equals 13 residues. CDR3 residues: CSAGDRASYEQYF. CDR3 DNA: TGCAGTGCTGGGGACAGGGCTTCCTACGAGCAGTACTTC.

A few counts support this clonotype. The V gene is TRBV19, the J gene TRBJ2-2; TRBD2 agrees at 7 bases. The CDR3 is 17 residues long. With 7 bases clipped from V and 5 bases from J, the junction kept 16 bases outside the gene matches. The germline V gene encodes CDR1 LNHDA and CDR2 SQIVND (reference sequence). Here the CDR3 DNA reads TGTGCCAGTAAGGGCACTAGCGTATTAACAAGGACCGGGGAGCTGTTTTTT. Translating it yields CASKGTSVLTRTGELFF.

This clonotype was counted a few times. V is TRBV20-1 and J is TRBJ2-3, with a weak D call TRBD2 (6 bases). With 0 bases removed from V and 6 bases from J, the gap between germline ends came to 22 bases. The CDR3 contains 17 residues. Germline V lookup: CDR1 DFQATT, CDR2 SNEGSKA (reference sequence). The CDR3 coding sequence is TGCAGTGCTAGAGATCTGGGAACGGGAGATGAATTGGATACGCAGTATTTT. It is translated as CSARDLGTGDELDTQYF.

This clonotype was found many times. The V gene is TRBV7-2, the J gene TRBJ1-6; TRBD1 is a possible D gene (5 bases). This CDR3 is 13 amino acids long. The germline V gene has CDR1 SGHTA and CDR2 FQGNSA. V was trimmed by 6 bases and J by 4 bases, leaving 7 bases between them. The CDR3: CASRAGYNSPLHF. In nucleotides, the CDR3 is TGTGCCAGCAGGGCAGGGTATAATTCACCCCTCCACTTT. Filled out from reference TRBV7-2 and TRBJ1-6, the complete variable domain reads GAGVSQSPSNKVTEKGKDVELRCDPISGHTALYWYRQSLGQGLEFLIYFQGNSAPDKSGLPSDRFSAERTGGSVSTLTIQRTQQEDSAVYLCASRAGYNSPLHFGNGTRLTVT.

This clonotype was recorded a few times. This chain joins TRBV28 and TRBJ2-6; D is unclear. This CDR3 region has 15 residues. The V gene's germline CDR1 is MDHEN and CDR2 SYDVKM. With 3 bases removed from V and 3 bases from J, the gap between germline ends came to 9 bases. The CDR3 DNA reads TGTGCCAGCAGTTTTGGCCGTGGTGGGGCCAACGTCCTGACTTTC. Translating gives CASSFGRGGANVLTF.

The chain combines TRBV12-3 or TRBV12-4 with TRBJ2-1; 7 bases match TRBD2. The CDR3 has 13 amino acids. Trimming took 4 bases from V and 9 from J; bases not matched to a gene: 6. The CDR3 here is CASSSLTGGEQFF. In DNA, the CDR3 is TGTGCCAGCAGTTCCTTAACGGGGGGTGAGCAGTTCTTC.

This clonotype has at least ten counts. CDR3 DNA: TGTGCCAGCAGACTAGGACCTGAGCAGTACTTC. It translates to CASRLGPEQYF. The J gene is TRBJ2-7, the V gene TRBV12-3 or TRBV12-4; tentative D call: TRBD2 (5 bases). V was shortened by 6 bases and J by 7 bases, with 10 bases between the two germline ends. CDR3 length: 11 amino acids.

This rearrangement joins TRBV5-1 to TRBJ2-7, with 15 nucleotides matching TRBD2. Germline loops: CDR1 SGHRS, CDR2 YFSETQ. This CDR3 contains 20 residues. J was trimmed by 2 bases and V by 1 base; bases with no gene match: 13. Here the CDR3 DNA reads TGCGCCAGCAGCTTGAGAGGCCGGACTAGCGGGAGGGCCGTGACCTACGAGCAGTACTTC. The encoded protein is CASSLRGRTSGRAVTYEQYF.

This clonotype has more than one count but fewer than ten. The J gene is TRBJ1-5, the V gene TRBV5-1, with D possibly matching TRBD1 (6 bases). The CDR3 covers 15 residues. Per the germline V gene, CDR1 is SGHRS and CDR2 is YFSETQ. The germline V and J ends were trimmed by 4 bases and 3 bases, with 14 bases remaining between them. CDR3 sequence reads: CASSRGQGLNQPQHF. The CDR3 DNA reads TGCGCCAGCAGCAGGGGACAAGGCCTCAATCAGCCCCAGCATTTT.

The chain links TRBV5-1 to TRBJ2-1; 11 positions agree with TRBD2. The CDR3 spans 16 residues. Germline V gene data show CDR1 as SGHRS and CDR2 as YFSETQ. V lost 1 base to trimming and J lost 7 bases; unmatched junction nucleotides: 7. In DNA, the CDR3 is TGCGCCAGCAGCTTGTCCCTAGCGGGAGGTCGTAATGAGCAGTTCTTC. Translated, it gives CASSLSLAGGRNEQFF. Filled out from reference TRBV5-1 and TRBJ2-1, the complete variable domain reads KAGVTQTPRYLIKTRGQQVTLSCSPISGHRSVSWYQQTPGQGLQFLFEYFSETQRNKGNFPGRFSGRQFSNSRSEMNVSTLELGDSALYLCASSLSLAGGRNEQFFGPGTRLTVL.

Only a few counts were recorded for this clonotype. The chain has TRBV5-1 and TRBJ2-1; 12 nucleotides agree with TRBD2. The CDR3 extends over 17 amino acids. Germline V lookup: CDR1 SGHRS, CDR2 YFSETQ. V lost 2 bases, J lost 9 bases, and 12 bases stayed unmatched. The CDR3 protein is CASSFTPSGGAHTEQFF. CDR3 in DNA: TGCGCCAGCAGCTTTACCCCTAGCGGGGGGGCCCACACTGAGCAGTTCTTC.

The chain is built from TRBV24-1 and TRBJ2-1; TRBD1 matches at 10 bases. With V trimmed by 4 bases and J by 7 bases, 9 bases remained unmatched. Germline V gene lookup returns CDR1 KGHDR and CDR2 SFDVKD. The CDR3 is 16 residues long. CDR3 nucleotide sequence: TGTGCCACCAGTGAAATGGGACAGGGGAAGCTAAATGAGCAGTTCTTC. This encodes CATSEMGQGKLNEQFF.

V usage is TRBV6-2 or TRBV6-3 and J usage is TRBJ1-5; 7 positions match TRBD1. V dropped 6 bases and J dropped 6; count of bases not matched to a gene: 11. The CDR3 spans 15 residues. Per the germline V gene, CDR1 is MNHEY and CDR2 is SVGEGT. CDR3 protein: CASSSPGQRSQPQHF. CDR3 in DNA: TGTGCCAGCAGCTCTCCGGGACAGAGGAGTCAGCCCCAGCATTTT.

V usage is TRBV28 and J usage is TRBJ2-7, with TRBD2 matching 8 bases. Unmatched junction bases numbered 5, after V lost 1 base and J lost 6 bases. This CDR3 contains 14 residues. Per germline, CDR1 MDHEN and CDR2 SYDVKM. The DNA of the CDR3 is TGTGCCAGCAGTTTATTTCTAGCGGGTTCCGAGCAGTACTTC. Its translation: CASSLFLAGSEQYF.

The table lists this clonotype with a few counts. The chain employs TRBV5-1 and TRBJ2-7, with D possibly TRBD1 on 9 matching bases. With 3 bases removed from V and 3 bases from J, the gap between germline ends came to 19 bases. This CDR3 is 16 amino acids long. Germline V lookup: CDR1 SGHRS, CDR2 YFSETQ. CDR3 protein: CASSSGGTGQSYEQYF. CDR3 sequence (DNA): TGCGCCAGCAGCTCGGGGGGGACAGGGCAAAGCTACGAGCAGTACTTC.

This clonotype has ten or more counts. The chain carries TRBV7-9 and TRBJ2-1, with 8 bases identical to TRBD1. After removal of 6 bases from V and 2 bases from J, the junction contained 3 bases not matched to a gene. Germline V gives CDR1 SEHNR, CDR2 FQNEAQ (reference sequence). The CDR3 length is 14 residues. The CDR3 sequence: CASRHRGTYNEQFF. CDR3 nucleotides: TGTGCCAGCAGACACAGGGGGACCTACAATGAGCAGTTCTTC.

This clonotype was found a few times. J is TRBJ2-5 and V is TRBV4-1, with D maybe TRBD2 (7 bases). There are 16 residues in the CDR3. Germline V CDR1 and CDR2: MGHRA, YSYEKL. Trimming pared 0 bases from V and 5 bases from J, leaving 16 bases between. The DNA of the CDR3 is TGCGCCAGCAGCCAAGATCGGGGGGCCTTAGAGGAGACCCAGTACTTC. This sequence encodes CASSQDRGALEETQYF.

The chain carries TRBV12-3 or TRBV12-4 and TRBJ2-3; 10 positions match TRBD2. The CDR3 consists of 20 residues. The J segment lost 1 base and the V segment lost 1 base, leaving 14 bases of the junction unmatched. CDR3 coding DNA: TGTGCCAGCAGTTTAGATGGGGCTAGCGGGGGCGCCTATGGCACAGATACGCAGTATTTT. Its translation is CASSLDGASGGAYGTDTQYF.

This clonotype turned up a few times. This sequence joins TRBV30 and TRBJ2-2; the match to TRBD2 covers 8 bases. The CDR3 is made up of 15 amino acids. The V gene end was trimmed by 3 bases and the J gene end by 5 bases; junction bases not matched to a gene: 8. Germline V lookup: CDR1 GTSNPN, CDR2 SVGIG (reference sequence). CDR3 coding DNA: TGTGCCTGGAGACAAGCGGGGGCCCTAACCGGGGAGCTGTTTTTT. Translation gives CAWRQAGALTGELFF.

This clonotype appeared a few times. This chain links TRBV6-2 or TRBV6-3 with TRBJ2-7; D not certain. The germline CDR1 and CDR2 sequences are MNHEY and SVGEGT. V was cut by 6 bases and J by 6 bases, with 9 bases left in between. The CDR3 consists of 11 residues. For the CDR3, the DNA is TGTGCCAGCAGCCACGGCTTCGAGCAGTACTTC. Translated, it gives CASSHGFEQYF.

The chain uses TRBV7-3 and TRBJ2-1; weak D call: TRBD2 (5 bases). Trimming left V 0 bases short and J 8 bases short, with 8 bases between. The CDR3 totals 13 residues. Germline V CDR1 and CDR2: SGHTA, FQGTGA. In nucleotides, the CDR3 is TGTGCCAGCAGCTTAACTCTGGACTATGAGCAGTTCTTC. Its protein product is CASSLTLDYEQFF.

This sequence joins TRBV20-1 and TRBJ2-1, with D unclear. This CDR3 comprises 12 residues. The germline gives CDR1 DFQATT, CDR2 SNEGSKA (reference sequence). V dropped 6 bases and J dropped 7 bases, with 13 bases sitting between them. CDR3 nucleotide sequence: TGCAGTGCCCGATCACCCAATAATGAGCAGTTCTTC. This translates into CSARSPNNEQFF.

Written as DNA, the CDR3 is TGTGCCAGCAGCCCGGACGGCACTGAAGCTTTCTTT. Residues: CASSPDGTEAFF. The V and J genes are TRBV7-3 and TRBJ1-1, with D unclear. Germline-derived CDR1 and CDR2 are SGHTA and FQGTGA. This CDR3 spans 12 amino acids. With 5 bases removed from V and 4 bases from J, the gap between germline ends came to 8 bases.